Each of the 19 T cell receptor beta chains below was sequenced from the same sample in a study of cytomegalovirus exposure and HLA in healthy donors. Amplification used 60 Vbeta primers and 13 Jbeta primers. The assay was immunoSEQ multiplex PCR, and TCRdb's table has in-frame clones only and misses some. The table lists under 200,000 clones, 77% of them singletons, with 7% to 8.5% in the top ten. The sequencing sample was made of PBMCs. The receptors were gathered from a male donor in good health and CMV-seropositive.

V is TRBV9 and J is TRBJ2-3; 8 bases are shared with TRBD2. Germline V gives CDR1 SGDLS, CDR2 YYNGEE. The CDR3 covers 16 residues. The ends lost 3 bases at V and 4 bases at J; junction bases unmatched: 10. The CDR3 region has the DNA TGTGCCAGCAGCGCCCTCGGCGGGGGGCGAGCAGATACGCAGTATTTT. Its translation is CASSALGGGRADTQYF.

This CDR3 is CASSTTGTGPGNTIYF. CDR3 DNA sequence: TGTGCCAGTAGTACGACGGGTACAGGGCCCGGAAACACCATATATTTT. The V gene is TRBV19, the J gene TRBJ1-3, with D perhaps matching TRBD1 (6 bases). There are 16 residues in the CDR3. The germline V and J ends were trimmed by 4 bases and 4 bases, with 17 bases remaining between them. Germline V gives CDR1 LNHDA, CDR2 SQIVND (reference sequence).

The gene calls are TRBV5-4 and TRBJ2-5, with 10 nucleotides matching TRBD2. The J call is in doubt because the DNA end fits TRBJ2-7 better. Germline V gene sequence: CDR1 SGHNT, CDR2 YYREEE (reference sequence). The CDR3 is made up of 17 amino acids. CDR3 protein: CASSLIILAGDSYEQYF. CDR3 in DNA: TGTGCCAGCAGCTTAATCATCCTAGCGGGGGATTCCTACGAGCAGTACTTC.

This clone has just a few counts. The genes are TRBV9 and TRBJ2-3, with 7 bases matching TRBD2. The germline gives CDR1 SGDLS, CDR2 YYNGEE. The CDR3 has 15 residues. The V and J ends lost 2 bases and 0 bases, in that order; junction bases with no gene match: 3. The CDR3 sequence: CASSVGTTSTDTQYF. In DNA form, the CDR3 reads TGTGCCAGCAGCGTGGGGACTACTAGCACAGATACGCAGTATTTT. Full variable domain (missing parts from reference TRBV9 and TRBJ2-3): DSGVTQTPKHLITATGQRVTLRCSPRSGDLSVYWYQQSLDQGLQFLIQYYNGEERAKGNILERFSAQQFPDLHSELNLSSLELGDSALYFCASSVGTTSTDTQYFGPGTRLTVL.

The rearrangement links TRBV27 to TRBJ2-7; TRBD1 matches 8 bases. The CDR3 runs 14 residues. Trimming at V came to 4 bases and at J to 3 bases, leaving 5 bases not matched to a gene. Germline CDR1 MNHEY, CDR2 SMNVEV (reference sequence). The CDR3 nucleotides read TGTGCCAGCAGTTATTCCACAGGGGGCTACGAGCAGTACTTC. Its protein is CASSYSTGGYEQYF.

A single count supports this clone. V usage is TRBV6-1 and J usage is TRBJ2-7; TRBD1 matches 9 bases. Losses at the gene ends were 5 bases for V and 2 bases for J; bases not matched to a gene: 7. Germline CDR1 is MNHNS and CDR2 is SASEGT. There are 15 residues in the CDR3. CDR3 in DNA: TGTGCCAGCAGTCTTGGGACAGGGATAACCTACGAGCAGTACTTC. Encoded protein: CASSLGTGITYEQYF.

The chain joins TRBV9 to TRBJ2-7, with unresolved D. V was clipped by 0 bases and J by 4 bases, with 8 bases between them. Germline V gene sequence: CDR1 SGDLS, CDR2 YYNGEE. CDR3 length equals 13 residues. CDR3 nucleotide sequence: TGTGCCAGCAGCGTAGCTACGTCTTACGAGCAGTACTTC. Encoded protein: CASSVATSYEQYF.

This clone was observed a few times. The gene calls are TRBV6-6 and TRBJ2-5; a possible D gene is TRBD1 (5 bases). V was pared by 2 bases and J by 2 bases, with 12 bases between. The CDR3 runs 15 residues. CDR1 and CDR2 (germline): MNHNY, SVGAGI (reference sequence). In nucleotides, the CDR3 is TGTGCCAGCAGTTACCGCGACAGATATCAAGAGACCCAGTACTTC. This gives the protein CASSYRDRYQETQYF.

The CDR3: CAWSAFRDRGTYEQYF. CDR3 nucleotide sequence: TGTGCCTGGAGTGCTTTCCGGGACAGGGGGACCTACGAGCAGTACTTC. The chain joins TRBV30 to TRBJ2-7; 11 nucleotides align to TRBD1. CDR3 size: 16 residues. The V gene end was trimmed by 1 base and the J gene end by 2 bases; junction bases not matched to a gene: 7. CDR1 is GTSNPN and CDR2 is SVGIG in the germline V gene (reference sequence). Based on the CDR3 plus reference TRBV30 and TRBJ2-7, the full variable domain is SQTIHQWPATLVQPVGSPLSLECTVEGTSNPNLYWYRQAAGRGLQLLFYSVGIGQISSEVPQNLSASRPQDRQFILSSKKLLLSDSGFYLCAWSAFRDRGTYEQYFGPGTRLTVT.

This rearrangement joins TRBV7-2 to TRBJ1-1; TRBD1 aligns across 8 bases. The CDR3 sequence is 18 residues long. Germline loops: CDR1 SGHTA, CDR2 FQGNSA. With 1 base clipped from V and 1 base from J, the junction kept 11 bases outside the gene matches. Written as DNA, the CDR3 is TGTGCCAGCAGCTTAGAATTTCAGGGGGCGAGATGGAACACTGAAGCTTTCTTT. This codes for CASSLEFQGARWNTEAFF. Combining the CDR3 with reference TRBV7-2 and TRBJ1-1 gives the whole variable domain GAGVSQSPSNKVTEKGKDVELRCDPISGHTALYWYRQSLGQGLEFLIYFQGNSAPDKSGLPSDRFSAERTGGSVSTLTIQRTQQEDSAVYLCASSLEFQGARWNTEAFFGQGTRLTVV.

This clone was recorded only once. V usage is TRBV6-5 and J usage is TRBJ2-1; 11 nucleotides match TRBD1. This CDR3 has 14 residues. Germline CDR1 and CDR2: MNHEY and SVGAGI. With V trimmed by 6 bases and J by 7 bases, 5 bases remained unmatched. As DNA, the CDR3 is TGTGCCAGCAGGAGGGACAGGGGGAAGAATGAGCAGTTCTTC. This codes for CASRRDRGKNEQFF.

The gene calls are TRBV5-4 and TRBJ1-1, with D possibly TRBD1 on 6 matching bases. Germline V gene data show CDR1 as SGHNT and CDR2 as YYREEE (reference sequence). The CDR3 consists of 14 residues. V lost 2 bases and J lost 5, with 13 bases in between. The DNA for the CDR3 is TGTGCCAGCAGCTTACAGGGTAGGGAAACTGAAGCTTTCTTT. Its protein product is CASSLQGRETEAFF.

J is TRBJ2-5 and V is TRBV5-6; TRBD2 agrees at 7 bases. The CDR3 length is 16 residues. CDR1 and CDR2 (germline): SGHDT, YYEEEE. With V trimmed by 4 bases and J by 4 bases, 13 bases remained unmatched. The CDR3 sequence is CASSPTGTTHGETQYF. As DNA, the CDR3 is TGTGCCAGCAGCCCCACGGGGACTACTCATGGAGAGACCCAGTACTTC. The complete variable domain, with remaining parts taken from reference TRBV5-6 and TRBJ2-5, reads DAGVTQSPTHLIKTRGQQVTLRCSPKSGHDTVSWYQQALGQGPQFIFQYYEEEERQRGNFPDRFSGHQFPNYSSELNVNALLLGDSALYLCASSPTGTTHGETQYFGPGTRLLVL.

V usage is TRBV7-2 and J usage is TRBJ1-4; D not resolved. The V gene's germline CDR1 is SGHTA and CDR2 FQGNSA. The V and J ends lost 2 bases and 8 bases respectively, with 12 bases between them. There are 14 residues in the CDR3. The CDR3 DNA reads as TGTGCCAGCAGCTTACTGAATGGGAGAGAAAAACTGTTTTTT. It codes for CASSLLNGREKLFF.

This chain connects TRBV30 to TRBJ1-2, with a weak D call TRBD1 (5 bases). V was shortened by 8 bases and J by 2 bases, with 12 bases between the two germline ends. Germline values: CDR1 GTSNPN, CDR2 SVGIG (reference sequence). This CDR3 contains 12 residues. CDR3 region: CAQDTINYGYTF. The CDR3 nucleotides read TGTGCCCAGGACACTATAAACTATGGCTACACCTTC.

The chain couples TRBV29-1 to TRBJ2-6, with D possibly matching TRBD1 (5 bases). Germline V CDR1 and CDR2: SQVTM, ANQGSEA. The CDR3 is 17 residues long. The germline V and J ends were trimmed by 4 bases and 0 bases, with 16 bases remaining between them. The CDR3 DNA reads as TGCAGCGTTGTGGTCCAGGGATTGGGCTCTGGGGCCAACGTCCTGACTTTC. Protein sequence: CSVVVQGLGSGANVLTF.

This clone showed up just a few times. The gene calls are TRBV5-6 and TRBJ2-2, with D uncertain. This CDR3 contains 12 residues. Germline CDR1 is SGHDT and CDR2 is YYEEEE. V was pared by 4 bases and J by 1 base, with 2 bases between. The CDR3 here is CASSRNTGELFF. The CDR3 region has the DNA TGTGCCAGCAGCCGGAACACCGGGGAGCTGTTTTTT.

The chain links TRBV7-9 to TRBJ2-7; no definite D call. This CDR3 is built from 13 residues. V was clipped by 0 bases and J by 2 bases, with 5 bases between them. Germline V CDR1 and CDR2: SEHNR, FQNEAQ (reference sequence). CDR3 nucleotides: TGTGCCAGCAGCTTAGCCGTAGCCTACGAGCAGTACTTC. Residues: CASSLAVAYEQYF.

The rearrangement uses TRBV27 and TRBJ1-4; no firm D call. Germline CDR1 is MNHEY and CDR2 is SMNVEV (reference sequence). The CDR3 is 12 amino acids. Trimming stripped 8 bases from V and 8 bases from J, with 12 bases between. CDR3 in DNA: TGTGCCAGCGGCCCCAGCGCGGAAAAACTGTTTTTT. Translating gives CASGPSAEKLFF.